The 9 T cell receptor beta chains below were found in one sample sequenced in a study of cytomegalovirus exposure and HLA in healthy donors (dated by TCRdb to the late 2010s). Library generation was performed with the immunoSEQ multiplex PCR assay. TCRdb provides this immuneACCESS table in a form limited to in-frame rearrangements. Some clones are lacking; in checked studies, under half of them reflect an unresolved V gene, and why the rest are absent is not known. The sample yields roughly 75,000 clones; roughly 95% were counted once. 2.5% to 3.5% of the sample is in the top ten clones. Sequences were obtained from PBMCs. These receptors came from a young woman in good health and CMV-seropositive.

This sequence joins TRBV7-9 and TRBJ2-3, with 7 bases that match TRBD1. This CDR3 spans 15 amino acids. The V gene end was trimmed by 6 bases and the J gene end by 6 bases; junction bases not matched to a gene: 12. Germline CDR1 SEHNR, CDR2 FQNEAQ (reference sequence). The CDR3 loop is CASSQEGTEVDTQYF. DNA for the CDR3: TGTGCCAGCAGTCAAGAGGGGACAGAAGTCGATACGCAGTATTTT.

V gene TRBV7-7 combines with J gene TRBJ2-5; TRBD2 aligns across 10 bases. With 0 bases clipped from V and 6 bases from J, the junction kept 1 base outside the gene matches. Germline values: CDR1 SSHAT, CDR2 FNYEAQ (reference sequence). CDR3 length equals 14 residues. DNA of the CDR3: TGTGCCAGCAGCTTAGCGACTAGCGGGCAGACCCAGTACTTC. Residues: CASSLATSGQTQYF.

V gene TRBV30 combines with J gene TRBJ1-1; 8 nucleotides line up with TRBD1. Germline loops: CDR1 GTSNPN, CDR2 SVGIG (reference sequence). The CDR3 consists of 13 residues. V was clipped by 8 bases and J by 0 bases; unmatched bases: 5. The CDR3 region has the DNA TGTGCCCGGACAGGGCCCCTGAACACTGAAGCTTTCTTT. Translated, it gives CARTGPLNTEAFF.

The genes are TRBV7-2 and TRBJ2-1; 9 bases line up with TRBD2. The CDR3 covers 16 residues. CDR1 is SGHTA and CDR2 is FQGNSA in the germline V gene. Trimming took 5 bases from V and 9 from J; bases not matched to a gene: 14. The CDR3 loop reads CASSPRGAGGLGEQFF. The CDR3 bases are TGTGCCAGCAGCCCTAGGGGAGCGGGAGGACTGGGTGAGCAGTTCTTC.

The CDR3 is CASSPTSGGANTGELFF. The DNA for the CDR3 is TGTGCCAGCAGCCCAACTAGCGGGGGCGCAAACACCGGGGAGCTGTTTTTT. V and J are TRBV7-6 and TRBJ2-2; 11 bases are shared with TRBD2. This CDR3 comprises 17 residues. Trimming removed 5 bases from V and 2 bases from J; junction bases left unmatched: 7. Germline V CDR1 and CDR2: SGHVS, FNYEAQ.

The chain recombines TRBV5-4 with TRBJ1-1, with 9 nucleotides matching TRBD1. The length of the CDR3 is 13 residues. Germline CDR1 SGHNT, CDR2 YYREEE (reference sequence). J gave up 7 bases and V 4 bases, and 5 bases lay outside the gene matches. CDR3 protein: CASSRDRANEAFF. The CDR3 DNA sequence: TGTGCCAGCAGCCGGGACAGGGCGAATGAAGCTTTCTTT.

This sequence joins TRBV9 and TRBJ2-6; D uncertain. V was cut by 5 bases and J by 0 bases, with 12 bases left in between. Germline V gene sequence: CDR1 SGDLS, CDR2 YYNGEE. The length of the CDR3 is 16 residues. CDR3 sequence (DNA): TGTGCCAGCAGGGCATCGTCTAGCTCTGGGGCCAACGTCCTGACTTTC. Its protein is CASRASSSSGANVLTF.

The chain combines TRBV18 with TRBJ1-3; D ambiguous. The V gene's germline CDR1 is KGHSH and CDR2 LQKENI. V lost 3 bases, J lost 7 bases, and 19 bases lay in between. The CDR3 consists of 16 residues. CDR3 bases: TGTGCCAGCTCACCCGCGAGGGCGTACCCGGGGAACACCATATATTTT. This encodes CASSPARAYPGNTIYF.

The rearrangement joins TRBV18 to TRBJ2-7; the match to TRBD1 covers 8 bases. J lost 3 bases, V lost 3 bases, and 7 bases had no gene match. This CDR3 comprises 15 residues. Germline V gene sequence: CDR1 KGHSH, CDR2 LQKENI. DNA of the CDR3: TGTGCCAGCTCACCCCGGGCAGGACAGGGCTACGAGCAGTACTTC. Protein product: CASSPRAGQGYEQYF.